Presented here are 20 T cell receptor beta chains from one specimen sequenced in a study of tumor and adjacent non-tumor tissue in lung cancer. No cell sorting was done before RNA was extracted from the tissue. TCRbeta libraries were built with three rounds of nested PCR, modified from ARM-PCR. TCRdb re-analysed the multiplex PCR reads in MiXCR, keeping a single row per CDR3 protein. The repertoire includes roughly 220,000 distinct CDR3 sequences, 71% of them detected once, and 25% sits in the top ten. The sample comprised lung tumor tissue. These receptors were collected from a man between 60 and 70 years old with non-small cell lung cancer.

Remarks on this clonotype: A single base separates this from a much larger clone, so it may be a read error. The rearrangement uses TRBV29-1 and TRBJ1-1, with D hard to call. The germline V gene has CDR1 SQVTM and CDR2 ANQGSEA. The CDR3 covers 11 residues. This CDR3 reads CVGVEATEVFF. As DNA, the CDR3 is TGCGTCGGGGTCGAGGCCACTGAAGTTTTCTTT.

Details on this clonotype: At one boundary the junction diverges from the germline segment, which might be a read error. This sequence joins TRBV4-2 and TRBJ2-6, with D possibly matching TRBD1 (5 bases). Germline CDR1 is LGHNA and CDR2 is YNFKEQ. The CDR3 is 16 residues long. The CDR3, as DNA: TGTGCCGGCAGCCAAGAGTTGAGTTATGGGGCCAACTTCCTGACTTTC. This encodes CAGSQELSYGANFLTF.

This clonotype was seen just once. The DNA for the CDR3 is TGCAGTGCTACCTCCAGGGGGATGAGGACAGATACGCAGTATTTT. Amino acid sequence: CSATSRGMRTDTQYF. V usage is TRBV20-1 and J usage is TRBJ2-3, with 7 bases lining up with TRBD1. Germline CDR1 reads DFQATT; CDR2 reads SNEGSKA (reference sequence). The CDR3 totals 15 residues. With V trimmed by 4 bases and J by 3 bases, 10 bases remained unmatched.

Comment on this clonotype: A much larger clone is a single base away; this may be a read error. The chain combines TRBV20-1 with TRBJ2-7; 8 positions agree with TRBD2. CDR1 is DFQATT and CDR2 is SNEGSKA in the germline V gene (reference sequence). The CDR3 is made up of 13 amino acids. The DNA for the CDR3 is TGCAGTGCTAGTTGGACTAGCAGCTACGTGCAGTACTTC. Protein sequence: CSASWTSSYVQYF.

A few counts support this clonotype. The gene calls are TRBV30 and TRBJ2-2; the D gene is possibly TRBD2 (6 bases). Germline V lookup: CDR1 GTSNPN, CDR2 SVGIG (reference sequence). With 5 bases removed from V and 8 bases from J, the gap between germline ends came to 18 bases. The CDR3 is 14 residues long. CDR3 protein: CAWGEGLLTGELFF. For the CDR3, the DNA is TGTGCCTGGGGCGAGGGACTTCTCACTGGGGAGCTGTTTTTT.

Comment on this clonotype: Since a much larger clone is just one base distant, this may be a read error. This chain connects TRBV6-2 or TRBV6-3 to TRBJ2-5; D gene ambiguous. Per the germline V gene, CDR1 is MNHEY and CDR2 is SVGEGT. The CDR3 has 11 amino acids. The chain's CDR3 is CVSSNPLSQYF. As DNA, the CDR3 is TGTGTCAGCAGTAACCCCTTATCCCAGTACTTC.

This chain links TRBV20-1 with TRBJ1-6; a weak D match, TRBD1 (6 bases). The CDR3 is 16 residues long. The V gene lost 4 bases and the J gene lost 6 bases, with 19 bases spanning the gap. Germline V gives CDR1 DFQATT, CDR2 SNEGSKA (reference sequence). As DNA, the CDR3 is TGCAGTGCTATTGTAGGTACAGGGCACGGTAATTCACCCCTCCACTTT. Translated: CSAIVGTGHGNSPLHF.

About this clonotype itself: A read error is possible here, since a much larger clone lies one base away. The J gene is TRBJ2-1, the V gene TRBV20-1; D is ambiguous. CDR3 length equals 15 residues. The ends were cut back, 0 bases at V and 8 bases at J, with 17 bases in the middle. The germline V gene encodes CDR1 DFQATT and CDR2 SNEGSKA (reference sequence). CDR3 amino acids: CSARDHQNPHYEQFF. CDR3 bases: TGCAGTGCTAGAGATCATCAAAACCCCCATTATGAGCAGTTCTTC.

Points on this clonotype: The final CDR3 position lacks the conserved phenylalanine or tryptophan, pointing to a likely read error. The V and J genes are TRBV6-5 and TRBJ1-2; D uncertain. This CDR3 spans 13 amino acids. Deletions cut 5 bases from V and 4 bases from J, with 11 bases between. Germline V gene lookup returns CDR1 MNHEY and CDR2 SVGAGI. The CDR3 DNA reads as TGTGCCAGCAGTCGAGAGTTGGGCTATGGCTACACCTCC. It yields the protein CASSRELGYGYTS.

For this clonotype: The junction departs from germline at one end; a sequencing error may be responsible. The chain carries TRBV11-2 and TRBJ2-5; D is perhaps TRBD2 (7 bases). The germline gives CDR1 SGHAT, CDR2 FQNNGV. This CDR3 spans 16 amino acids. CDR3 nucleotides: TGTGACAGCAGCTCCACAATGGGGGGGCCTAAGGAGACCCAGCACTTC. Amino acids: CDSSSTMGGPKETQHF.

This clonotype was counted ten times or more. The genes are TRBV20-1 and TRBJ2-1; 13 bases are a match to TRBD2. CDR1 and CDR2 (germline): DFQATT, SNEGSKA (reference sequence). After removal of 4 bases from V and 5 bases from J, the junction contained 11 bases not matched to a gene. CDR3 size: 17 residues. CDR3 nucleotide sequence: TGCAGTGCTATCGGGACTAGCGGGACCTACACCAACAATGAGCAGTTCTTC. Translation gives CSAIGTSGTYTNNEQFF.

On this clonotype itself: The junction and the germline gene differ at one end; a read error may be behind it. The chain couples TRBV6-5 to TRBJ1-5; a possible D gene is TRBD1 (5 bases). The germline V gene has CDR1 MNHEY and CDR2 SVGAGI. CDR3 length: 17 residues. The CDR3 DNA sequence: TGTGCCAGCAGCAGGATAGGGGATGGTAATAGCAATCAGCCCCTGCATTTT. It is translated as CASSRIGDGNSNQPLHF.

In the case of this clonotype: This CDR3 fails to terminate in the conserved phenylalanine or tryptophan, so it likely reflects a read error. The chain links TRBV5-1 to TRBJ2-7; perhaps D is TRBD1 or TRBD2 (5 bases each). The CDR3 totals 13 residues. V was cut by 6 bases and J by 5 bases, with 15 bases left in between. Germline V gene sequence: CDR1 SGHRS, CDR2 YFSETQ. In nucleotides, the CDR3 is TGCGCCAGCATAGTCGGGGCCCGTGACGAGCAGTACTAC. Amino acids: CASIVGARDEQYY.

Points on this clonotype: Because it lacks the conserved phenylalanine or tryptophan at the end, this CDR3 is likely a read error. The gene calls are TRBV4-2 and TRBJ1-1; tentative D call: TRBD1 (6 bases). Trimming removed 4 bases from V and 0 bases from J, with 18 bases in between. The CDR3 totals 17 residues. Germline values: CDR1 LGHNA, CDR2 YNFKEQ. In DNA form, the CDR3 reads TGTGCCAGCAGCCCAGGCGCTGGGGGGCTGATGAACACTGAAGCTTTCTCT. It translates to CASSPGAGGLMNTEAFS.

The chain joins TRBV6-2 or TRBV6-3 to TRBJ1-1; TRBD1 agrees at 7 bases. V was clipped by 6 bases and J by 3 bases; unmatched bases: 19. CDR1 and CDR2 (germline): MNHEY, SVGEGT. This CDR3 is built from 18 residues. The CDR3 spells CASRNRGAKVMAYTEAFF. CDR3 sequence (DNA): TGTGCCAGCAGGAACAGGGGCGCGAAAGTTATGGCATACACTGAAGCTTTCTTT.

Notes on this clonotype: The missing conserved phenylalanine or tryptophan at the end of this CDR3 makes a read error likely. The chain employs TRBV29-1 and TRBJ1-1; TRBD1 might be the D (6 bases). The CDR3 has 12 residues. The V gene's germline CDR1 is SQVTM and CDR2 ANQGSEA. CDR3 sequence (DNA): TGCGGCGTCCGACCGGGGGCCACTGAAGCTTTCATT. Encoded protein: CGVRPGATEAFI.

Worth noting for this clonotype: The junction differs from germline at one of its ends, possibly a read error. The chain has TRBV20-1 and TRBJ2-2; D may match TRBD1 or TRBD2 (6 bases each). Germline CDR1 is DFQATT and CDR2 is SNEGSKA (reference sequence). The CDR3 is 15 amino acids. The CDR3 protein is CSARRWGAGTGKLFF. The DNA of the CDR3 is TGCAGTGCCAGAAGATGGGGGGCGGGCACCGGGAAGCTGTTTTTT.

A word on this clonotype: A read error may be the cause here, since a much bigger clone is one base away. The genes are TRBV5-4 and TRBJ2-6; D not certain. The CDR3 is made up of 16 amino acids. V was trimmed by 4 bases and J by 3 bases, leaving 14 bases between them. Per the germline V gene, CDR1 is SGHNT and CDR2 is YYREEE (reference sequence). The CDR3 protein is CASSPSRNCGANVLTF. CDR3 nucleotide sequence: TGTGCCAGCAGCCCGTCCAGGAACTGTGGGGCCAACGTCCTGACTTTC.

Worth noting for this clonotype: Since a much larger clone is just one base distant, this may be a read error. The chain combines TRBV11-3 with TRBJ2-7; D gene ambiguous. V lost 5 bases, J lost 7 bases, and 12 bases lay in between. The germline CDR1 and CDR2 sequences are SGHNT and YENEEA. The CDR3 extends over 12 amino acids. The CDR3 protein is CASSPCVGEQYF. Here the CDR3 DNA reads TGTGCCAGCAGCCCGTGCGTCGGGGAGCAGTACTTC. The whole variable domain, filled in from reference TRBV11-3 and TRBJ2-7, reads EAGVVQSPRYKIIEKKQPVAFWCNPISGHNTLYWYLQNLGQGPELLIRYENEEAVDDSQLPKDRFSAERLKGVDSTLKIQPAELGDSAVYLCASSPCVGEQYFGPGTRLTVT.

The chain couples TRBV4-2 to TRBJ1-2, with TRBD1 identical over 7 bases. The CDR3 spans 17 residues. CDR1 is LGHNA and CDR2 is YNFKEQ in the germline V gene. V lost 4 bases, J lost 0 bases, and 11 bases stayed unmatched. CDR3: CASSRYGDSVANYGYTF. The CDR3 bases are TGTGCCAGCAGCCGGTATGGGGACAGCGTAGCTAACTATGGCTACACCTTC.